This T cell receptor (beta chain) stems from a study of T-cell reconstitution after alpha-beta-depleted transplantation in children. Study findings and constraints: High day-60 TCRbeta diversity in some patients came from surviving recipient T cells and thymic progenitors. Newly made T cells mostly supplied T-cell counts and diversity one year after transplant.

Notes on this clonotype: What it recognizes is unknown.

It was with unique molecular identifiers that the TCRbeta library was prepared. TCRdb analysed the PCR reads with MiXCR anew, one entry per CDR3 protein. The sample yields 780,000 or so distinct CDR3 sequences, roughly 15% seen once. With 6 bases removed from V and 2 bases from J, the gap between germline ends came to 17 bases. This CDR3 is built from 15 residues. Per the germline V gene, CDR1 is SEHNR and CDR2 is FQNEAQ (reference sequence). The sequence derives from a male patient aged 10 to 17 who had a stem cell transplant for acute lymphoblastic leukemia, so the T cells may come from the graft donor. The chain has TRBV7-9 and TRBJ2-7; possibly TRBD1 for D (6 bases). The sample consisted of PBMCs, mostly from graft donor cells, taken 360 days after TCRalphabeta/CD19-depleted stem cell transplant. DNA for the CDR3: TGTGCCAGCAGTCGACAGGAGAGTTTGACCTACGAGCAGTACTTC. Its protein product is CASSRQESLTYEQYF.